Given below is one T cell receptor beta chain in context. Its antigen is currently unknown. This sample stems from a study of cytomegalovirus exposure and HLA in healthy donors. Study as a whole: Among the 398 donors who were genotyped, about 86% fell in the genetic ancestry cluster that is associated with self-reported Caucasian donors.

Use of 60 Vbeta and 13 Jbeta primers characterized the PCR. Libraries were prepared by immunoSEQ multiplex PCR; TCRdb keeps only in-frame clonotypes and omits some of them. The table has 95,000 to 110,000 clones, more than 65% seen once. Whole-study results and caveats: Highly shared variants forming one cluster were likely a sequencing artifact. Trimming of TCR beta V- and J-genes showed a link, identified in a later analysis, to a missense DCLRE1C variant.

When sampled, the donors appeared nominally healthy, though they likely had unrecorded immune exposures. The sequencing input was PBMCs. This TCR was recovered from a male donor in good health and CMV-seronegative.

CDR3 region: CASSQPGPDTQYF. The CDR3 nucleotides read TGCGCCAGCAGCCAACCAGGGCCAGATACGCAGTATTTT. The gene calls are TRBV4-1 and TRBJ2-3, with D perhaps TRBD1 (5 bases). The CDR3 sequence is 13 residues long. Between the trimmed V and J ends, which lost 2 bases and 4 bases, there was a span of 7 bases. Germline-derived CDR1 and CDR2 are MGHRA and YSYEKL.